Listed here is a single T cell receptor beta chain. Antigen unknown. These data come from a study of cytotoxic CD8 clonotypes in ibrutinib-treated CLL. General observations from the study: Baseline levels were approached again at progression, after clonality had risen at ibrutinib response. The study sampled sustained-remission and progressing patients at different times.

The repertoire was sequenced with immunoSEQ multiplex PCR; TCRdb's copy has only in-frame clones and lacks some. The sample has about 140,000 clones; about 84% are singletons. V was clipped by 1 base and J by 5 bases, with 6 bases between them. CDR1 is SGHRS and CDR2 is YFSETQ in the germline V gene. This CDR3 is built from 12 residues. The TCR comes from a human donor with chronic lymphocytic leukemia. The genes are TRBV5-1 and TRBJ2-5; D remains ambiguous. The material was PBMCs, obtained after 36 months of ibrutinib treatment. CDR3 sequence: CASSLPRETQYF. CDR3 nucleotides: TGCGCCAGCAGCTTGCCGAGGGAGACCCAGTACTTC.